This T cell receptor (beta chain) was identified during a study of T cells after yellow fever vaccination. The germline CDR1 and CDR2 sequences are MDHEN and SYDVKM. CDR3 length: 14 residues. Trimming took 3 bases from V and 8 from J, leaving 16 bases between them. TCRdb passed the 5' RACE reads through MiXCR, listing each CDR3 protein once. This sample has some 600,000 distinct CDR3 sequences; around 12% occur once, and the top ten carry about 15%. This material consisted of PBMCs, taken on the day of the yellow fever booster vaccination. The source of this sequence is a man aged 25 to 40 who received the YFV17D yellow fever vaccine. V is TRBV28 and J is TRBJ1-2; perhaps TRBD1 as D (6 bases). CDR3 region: CASSFPPGQKGYTF. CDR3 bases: TGTGCCAGCAGTTTCCCCCCCGGACAGAAAGGCTACACCTTC.